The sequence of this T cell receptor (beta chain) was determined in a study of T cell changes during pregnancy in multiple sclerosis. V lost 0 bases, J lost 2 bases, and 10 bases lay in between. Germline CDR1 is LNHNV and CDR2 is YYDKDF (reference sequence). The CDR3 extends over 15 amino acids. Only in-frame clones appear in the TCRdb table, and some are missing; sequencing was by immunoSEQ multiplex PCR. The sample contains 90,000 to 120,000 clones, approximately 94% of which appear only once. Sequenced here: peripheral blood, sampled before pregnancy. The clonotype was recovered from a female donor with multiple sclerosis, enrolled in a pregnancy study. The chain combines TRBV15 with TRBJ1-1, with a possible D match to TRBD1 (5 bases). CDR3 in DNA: TGTGCCACCAGCAGAGACAGGGCTCTAAACACTGAAGCTTTCTTT. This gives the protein CATSRDRALNTEAFF.